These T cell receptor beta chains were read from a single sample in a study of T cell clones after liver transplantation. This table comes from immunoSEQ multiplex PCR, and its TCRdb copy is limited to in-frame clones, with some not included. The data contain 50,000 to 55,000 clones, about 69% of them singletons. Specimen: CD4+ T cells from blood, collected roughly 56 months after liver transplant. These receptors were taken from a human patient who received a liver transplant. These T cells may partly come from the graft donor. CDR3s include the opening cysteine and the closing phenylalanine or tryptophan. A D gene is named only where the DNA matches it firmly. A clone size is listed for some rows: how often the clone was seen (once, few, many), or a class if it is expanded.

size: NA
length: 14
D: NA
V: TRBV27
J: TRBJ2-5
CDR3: CASSPFGPPGTQYF
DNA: TGTGCCAGCAGTCCTTTCGGACCGCCGGGGACCCAGTACTTC

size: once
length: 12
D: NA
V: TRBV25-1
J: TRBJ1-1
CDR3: CASREMGPGAFF
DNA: TGTGCCAGCAGAGAAATGGGACCCGGAGCTTTCTTT

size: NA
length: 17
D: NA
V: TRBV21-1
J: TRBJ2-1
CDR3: CASSKTEGKAENGEQFF
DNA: TGTGCCAGCAGCAAAACTGAGGGGAAGGCGGAGAACGGTGAGCAGTTCTTC

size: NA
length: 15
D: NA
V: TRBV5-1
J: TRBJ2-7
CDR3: CASSWAGTASYEQYF
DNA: TGCGCCAGCAGCTGGGCCGGGACGGCCTCCTACGAGCAGTACTTC

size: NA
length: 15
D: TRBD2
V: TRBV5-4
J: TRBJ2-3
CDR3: CASSPQRGRADTQYF
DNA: TGTGCCAGCAGCCCCCAGCGGGGAAGGGCAGATACGCAGTATTTT

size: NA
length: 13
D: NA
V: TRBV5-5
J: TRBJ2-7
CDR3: CASSSGVSYEQYF
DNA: TGTGCCAGCAGCTCCGGGGTCTCCTACGAGCAGTACTTC

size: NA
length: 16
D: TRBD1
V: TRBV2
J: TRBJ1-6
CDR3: CASSVGSQGVGSPLHF
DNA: TGTGCCAGCAGTGTCGGTTCACAGGGGGTCGGTTCACCCCTCCACTTT

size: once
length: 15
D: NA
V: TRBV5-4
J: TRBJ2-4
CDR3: CASSFGSSSINIQYF
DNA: TGTGCCAGCAGCTTTGGGTCTTCATCCATAAACATTCAGTACTTC

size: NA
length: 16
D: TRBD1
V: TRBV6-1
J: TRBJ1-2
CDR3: CASSGWTGGAGYGYTF
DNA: TGTGCCAGCAGTGGCTGGACAGGGGGTGCAGGCTATGGCTACACCTTC

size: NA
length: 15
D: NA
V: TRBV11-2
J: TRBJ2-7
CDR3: CASSLGVRVSYEQYF
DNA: TGTGCCAGCAGCTTAGGGGTCAGGGTTTCCTACGAGCAGTACTTC

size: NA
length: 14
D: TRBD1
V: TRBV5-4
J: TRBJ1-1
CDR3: CASSIGQGNTEAFF
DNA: TGTGCCAGCAGCATAGGACAGGGGAACACTGAAGCTTTCTTT

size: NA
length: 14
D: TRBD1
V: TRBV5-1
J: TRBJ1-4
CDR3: CASSPGQGGEKLFF
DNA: TGCGCCAGCAGCCCGGGACAGGGAGGGGAAAAACTGTTTTTT

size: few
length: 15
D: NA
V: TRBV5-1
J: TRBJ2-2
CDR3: CASSPRQGGTGELFF
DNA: TGCGCCAGCAGCCCTCGGCAGGGGGGAACCGGGGAGCTGTTTTTT

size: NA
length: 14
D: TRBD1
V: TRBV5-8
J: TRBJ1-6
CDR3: CASSQGVNNSPLHF
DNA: TGTGCCAGCAGTCAGGGGGTCAATAATTCACCCCTCCACTTT

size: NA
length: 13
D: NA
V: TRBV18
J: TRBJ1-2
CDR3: CASSPEGVWGYTF
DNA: TGTGCCAGCTCACCCGAGGGAGTTTGGGGCTACACCTTC

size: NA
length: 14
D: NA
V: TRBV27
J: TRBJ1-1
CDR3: CASSFRAMNTEAFF
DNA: TGTGCCAGCAGTTTCAGGGCAATGAACACTGAAGCTTTCTTT

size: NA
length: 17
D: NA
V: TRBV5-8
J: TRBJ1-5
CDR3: CASSFSTGGTVNQPQHF
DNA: TGTGCCAGCAGCTTTTCCACAGGAGGGACGGTCAATCAGCCCCAGCATTTT

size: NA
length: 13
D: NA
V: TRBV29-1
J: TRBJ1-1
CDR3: CSVESDSNTEAFF
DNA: TGCAGCGTTGAATCGGACAGCAACACTGAAGCTTTCTTT

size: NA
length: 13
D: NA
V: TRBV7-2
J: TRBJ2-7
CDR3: CASSLWSGVEQYF
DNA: TGTGCCAGCAGCTTATGGTCGGGGGTCGAGCAGTACTTC

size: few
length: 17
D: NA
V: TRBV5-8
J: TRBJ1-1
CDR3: CASSLAAGRGVNTEAFF
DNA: TGTGCCAGCAGCTTGGCAGCTGGGAGGGGTGTGAACACTGAAGCTTTCTTT

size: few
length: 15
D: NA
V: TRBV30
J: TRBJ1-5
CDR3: CAWKPSGKGDQPQHF
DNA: TGTGCCTGGAAACCGTCAGGGAAAGGAGATCAGCCCCAGCATTTT

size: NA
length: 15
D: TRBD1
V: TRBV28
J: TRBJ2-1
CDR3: CASSSRQGADNEQFF
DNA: TGTGCCAGCAGTTCAAGACAGGGGGCGGACAATGAGCAGTTCTTC

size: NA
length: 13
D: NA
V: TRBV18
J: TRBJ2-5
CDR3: CASSIGQEETQYF
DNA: TGTGCCAGCTCAATAGGGCAGGAAGAGACCCAGTACTTC

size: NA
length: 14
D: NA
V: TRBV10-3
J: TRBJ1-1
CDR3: CAISDLTGNTEAFF
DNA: TGTGCCATCAGTGACTTGACAGGGAACACTGAAGCTTTCTTT

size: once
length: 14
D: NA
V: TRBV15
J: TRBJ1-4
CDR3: CATSRGGANEKLFF
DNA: TGTGCCACCAGCAGAGGAGGGGCGAATGAAAAACTGTTTTTT

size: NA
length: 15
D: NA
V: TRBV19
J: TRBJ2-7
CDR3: CASTPSSGFAYEQYF
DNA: TGTGCCAGTACCCCTTCCTCCGGATTTGCCTACGAGCAGTACTTC

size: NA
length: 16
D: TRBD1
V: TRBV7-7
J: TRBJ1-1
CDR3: CASSLIDGTGGTEAFF
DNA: TGTGCTAGCAGCTTAATTGACGGGACAGGGGGAACTGAAGCTTTCTTT

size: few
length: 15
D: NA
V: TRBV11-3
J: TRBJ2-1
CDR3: CASSLLGLENNEQFF
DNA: TGTGCCAGCAGCCTGTTAGGGCTAGAGAACAATGAGCAGTTCTTC

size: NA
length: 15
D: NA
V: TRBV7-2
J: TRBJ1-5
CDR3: CASSFATGLNQPQHF
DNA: TGTGCCAGCAGCTTCGCCACCGGGTTGAATCAGCCCCAGCATTTT

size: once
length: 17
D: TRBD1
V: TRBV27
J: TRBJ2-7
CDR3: CASRRRPPGQGSYEQYF
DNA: TGTGCCAGCAGACGGCGGCCGCCGGGACAGGGTTCTTACGAGCAGTACTTC

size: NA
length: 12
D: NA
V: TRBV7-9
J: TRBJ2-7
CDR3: CASSLVGYEQYF
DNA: TGTGCCAGCAGCTTAGTAGGGTACGAGCAGTACTTC

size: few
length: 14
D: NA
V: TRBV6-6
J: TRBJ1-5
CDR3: CASRSNSPNQPQHF
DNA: TGTGCCAGCAGAAGTAACAGTCCTAATCAGCCCCAGCATTTT

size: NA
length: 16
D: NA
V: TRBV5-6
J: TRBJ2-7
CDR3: CASSLDAGLDSYEQYF
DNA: TGTGCCAGCAGCTTGGATGCCGGTCTAGACTCTTACGAGCAGTACTTC

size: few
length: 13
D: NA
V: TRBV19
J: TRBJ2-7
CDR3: CASSIGPRTTQYF
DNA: TGTGCCAGTAGTATCGGCCCTCGGACGACTCAGTACTTC

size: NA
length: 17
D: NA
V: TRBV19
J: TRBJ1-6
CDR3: CASSITGGNDYNSPLHF
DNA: TGTGCCAGTAGTATCACAGGAGGAAACGACTATAATTCACCCCTCCACTTT

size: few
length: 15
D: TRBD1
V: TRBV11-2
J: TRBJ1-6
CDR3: CASSPGDRANSPLHF
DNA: TGTGCCAGCAGCCCTGGGGACAGGGCCAATTCACCCCTCCACTTT

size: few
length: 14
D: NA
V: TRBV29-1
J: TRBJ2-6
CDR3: CSVPSGAGANVLTF
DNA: TGCAGCGTGCCTAGTGGGGCTGGGGCCAACGTCCTGACTTTC

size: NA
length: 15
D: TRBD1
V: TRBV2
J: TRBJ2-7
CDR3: CASSERGTGFYEQYF
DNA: TGTGCCAGCAGTGAACGCGGGACAGGGTTCTACGAGCAGTACTTC

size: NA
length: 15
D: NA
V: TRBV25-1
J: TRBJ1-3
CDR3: CASTEPGVSGNTIYF
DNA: TGTGCCAGCACCGAACCCGGGGTCTCTGGAAACACCATATATTTT

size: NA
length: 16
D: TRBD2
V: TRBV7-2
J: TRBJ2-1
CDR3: CASSVSGGAGYNEQFF
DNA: TGTGCCAGCAGCGTTAGCGGGGGGGCCGGCTACAATGAGCAGTTCTTC

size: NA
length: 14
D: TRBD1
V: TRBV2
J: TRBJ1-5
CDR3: CASGTEGSNQPQHF
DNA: TGTGCCAGCGGGACAGAGGGGAGCAATCAGCCCCAGCATTTT

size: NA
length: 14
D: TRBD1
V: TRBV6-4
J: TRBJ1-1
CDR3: CASSPDRAETEAFF
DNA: TGTGCCAGCAGCCCCGACAGGGCTGAGACTGAAGCTTTCTTT

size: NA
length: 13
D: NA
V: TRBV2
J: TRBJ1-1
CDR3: CASTQQGVTEAFF
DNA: TGTGCCAGCACCCAGCAGGGAGTCACTGAAGCTTTCTTT